One sample yielded the 28 T cell receptor beta chains listed below, sequenced in a study of T cell changes during pregnancy in multiple sclerosis. Data came from immunoSEQ multiplex PCR; TCRdb stores just in-frame clones and leaves some out. This sample carries 55,000 to 75,000 clones, approximately 95% of them seen once, and the ten largest clones take 3.2%. Sequenced material: CD8+ T cells from peripheral blood mononuclear cells, taken in the second trimester of pregnancy. All receptors derive from a female donor with multiple sclerosis, enrolled in a pregnancy study.

The rearrangement links TRBV30 to TRBJ1-6; 7 bases are a match to TRBD1. Per the germline V gene, CDR1 is GTSNPN and CDR2 is SVGIG (reference sequence). V trimming: 5 bases; J trimming: 10 bases; junction bases outside the gene matches: 8. This CDR3 comprises 13 residues. The CDR3 DNA reads TGTGCCTGGGAACAGGGGACGAGGTCACCCCTCCACTTT. Translated, it gives CAWEQGTRSPLHF.

This clone was observed a single time. The chain recombines TRBV19 with TRBJ1-1; D is ambiguous. The ends were cut back, 5 bases at V and 8 bases at J, with 9 bases in the middle. The CDR3 spans 11 residues. CDR1 LNHDA and CDR2 SQIVND come from the germline V gene (reference sequence). CDR3 nucleotide sequence: TGTGCCAGTAGTCCCGGCGGGGAAGCTTTCTTT. This encodes CASSPGGEAFF.

The genes are TRBV19 and TRBJ2-2, with D uncertain. Trimming removed 4 bases at V and 2 bases at J, with 11 bases between. The CDR3 loop spans 15 amino acids. The germline V gene encodes CDR1 LNHDA and CDR2 SQIVND (reference sequence). Here the CDR3 reads CASSTSALNTGELFF. The CDR3 region has the DNA TGTGCCAGTAGTACGTCCGCGTTAAACACCGGGGAGCTGTTTTTT. The full variable domain, in which reference TRBV19 and TRBJ2-2 provide the parts outside the CDR3, is DGGITQSPKYLFRKEGQNVTLSCEQNLNHDAMYWYRQDPGQGLRLIYYSQIVNDFQKGDIAEGYSVSREKKESFPLTVTSAQKNPTAFYLCASSTSALNTGELFFGEGSRLTVL.

The CDR3 DNA follows: TGTGCCAGCAGCCCCCTTACAGGGACCTACGAGCAGTACTTC. The encoded protein is CASSPLTGTYEQYF. The V and J genes are TRBV27 and TRBJ2-7; D might be TRBD1 (6 bases). Germline V CDR1 and CDR2: MNHEY, SMNVEV (reference sequence). Trimming took off 6 bases at V and 2 bases at J, with 14 bases between the two ends. The length of the CDR3 is 14 residues.

The gene calls are TRBV19 and TRBJ2-7; a weak D match, TRBD2 (5 bases). V lost 3 bases to trimming and J lost 0 bases, with 12 bases between them. This CDR3 is 15 amino acids long. Germline-derived CDR1 and CDR2 are LNHDA and SQIVND (reference sequence). The CDR3, as DNA: TGTGCCAGTAGTATCCTTGCGGGTCCCTCCTACGAGCAGTACTTC. Translation: CASSILAGPSYEQYF.

This rearrangement joins TRBV4-1 to TRBJ2-7; D might be TRBD1 (6 bases). Between the trimmed V and J ends, which lost 3 bases and 4 bases, there was a span of 16 bases. CDR3 length: 15 residues. The germline gives CDR1 MGHRA, CDR2 YSYEKL. The CDR3 loop is CASSHLTGQQYEQYF. The CDR3 nucleotides are TGCGCCAGCAGCCACCTGACAGGCCAGCAGTACGAGCAGTACTTC.

This clone has a single count. The chain is built from TRBV28 and TRBJ2-1, with 10 positions matching TRBD2. V lost 5 bases to trimming and J lost 4 bases; unmatched junction nucleotides: 8. This CDR3 has 16 amino acids. CDR1 is MDHEN, CDR2 SYDVKM, per germline. In DNA, the CDR3 is TGTGCCAGCAGTCAACAGCGGGAGGGAATATACAATGAGCAGTTCTTC. Translation: CASSQQREGIYNEQFF.

This clone was counted only a few times. V and J are TRBV27 and TRBJ1-2; D gene uncertain. The germline V and J ends were trimmed by 4 bases and 8 bases, with 11 bases remaining between them. The CDR3 runs to 12 residues. Per germline, CDR1 MNHEY and CDR2 SMNVEV (reference sequence). The CDR3, as DNA: TGTGCCAGCAGTTCGACCCCGGGGGGCTACACCTTC. Translated, it gives CASSSTPGGYTF.

This chain links TRBV4-2 with TRBJ2-1, with 11 bases aligning to TRBD2. Germline V lookup: CDR1 LGHNA, CDR2 YNFKEQ. V gave up 3 bases and J gave up 8 bases; unmatched junction bases: 21. The CDR3 totals 20 residues. CDR3 DNA sequence: TGTGCCAGCAGCCATAGGTCTTTAGAGGCTAGCGGGAGGAAAGTGGATGAGCAGTTCTTC. Translation gives CASSHRSLEASGRKVDEQFF.

In its sample, this clone was seen once. Germline and junction disagree at one end, which may indicate a read error. The J gene is TRBJ2-3, the V gene TRBV5-6, with 7 bases fitting TRBD1. CDR3 length: 14 amino acids. Germline lookup yields CDR1 SGHDT and CDR2 YYEEEE. The CDR3 region is CASSLGQRTDTQYF. In nucleotides, the CDR3 is TGTGCCAGCAGTTTGGGACAGCGCACAGATACGCAGTATTTT.

This clone was observed once. This sequence joins TRBV5-5 and TRBJ1-2; D perhaps matches TRBD1 (6 bases). Germline CDR1 is SGHKS and CDR2 is YYEKEE (reference sequence). The CDR3 spans 14 residues. V lost 0 bases, J lost 4 bases, and 10 bases lay in between. CDR3 nucleotide sequence: TGTGCCAGCAGCTTGGCAGGGGTAGGCTATGGCTACACCTTC. Residues: CASSLAGVGYGYTF.

The chain couples TRBV30 to TRBJ2-7, with D perhaps TRBD1 (6 bases). The CDR3 spans 13 residues. The V gene lost 1 base and the J gene lost 2 bases, with 9 bases spanning the gap. Germline V CDR1 and CDR2: GTSNPN, SVGIG (reference sequence). CDR3 nucleotide sequence: TGTGCCTGGAGTGACGGACAGACCTACGAGCAGTACTTC. Its protein is CAWSDGQTYEQYF.

V and J are TRBV27 and TRBJ2-1; D is uncertain. The germline gives CDR1 MNHEY, CDR2 SMNVEV (reference sequence). Trimming removed 2 bases at V and 3 bases at J, with 5 bases between. The CDR3 loop spans 13 amino acids. CDR3 protein: CASSLLGYNEQFF. Here the CDR3 DNA reads TGTGCCAGCAGTTTACTAGGCTACAATGAGCAGTTCTTC.

CDR3 protein: CSVYGQGATSGSYEQYF. CDR3 nucleotides: TGCAGCGTGTACGGACAGGGGGCGACTAGCGGGTCCTACGAGCAGTACTTC. The genes are TRBV29-1 and TRBJ2-7, with D perhaps matching TRBD1 (11 bases). V dropped 6 bases and J dropped 1 base, with 25 bases sitting between them. The CDR3 has 17 amino acids. The germline V gene encodes CDR1 SQVTM and CDR2 ANQGSEA.

V and J are TRBV7-8 and TRBJ2-3; 9 bases line up with TRBD2. Germline values: CDR1 SGHVS, CDR2 FQNEAQ. The CDR3 runs 15 residues. V lost 5 bases and J lost 2; bases outside the gene matches: 5. CDR3 protein: CASSQGLAPTDTQYF. The CDR3 DNA reads TGTGCCAGCAGCCAGGGACTAGCCCCCACAGATACGCAGTATTTT.

This chain links TRBV7-9 with TRBJ1-4; D is ambiguous. CDR1 and CDR2 from the germline V gene are SEHNR and FQNEAQ (reference sequence). This CDR3 contains 12 residues. The V end was cut by 6 bases, the J end by 7 bases, with 9 bases between. The CDR3 spells CASREGGEKLFF. Here the CDR3 DNA reads TGTGCCAGCAGGGAGGGAGGTGAAAAACTGTTTTTT.

The rearrangement links TRBV11-2 to TRBJ2-7, with D unresolved. The CDR3 is 15 amino acids. CDR1 and CDR2 from the germline V gene are SGHAT and FQNNGV. The V end lost 1 base, the J end lost 5 bases, and 15 bases lay between the germline ends. This CDR3 reads CASSLGGRIKDEQYF. For the CDR3, the DNA is TGTGCCAGCAGCTTAGGAGGTAGGATAAAGGACGAGCAGTACTTC.

The V gene is TRBV7-9, the J gene TRBJ2-1, with a tentative D call TRBD2 (5 bases). The CDR3 totals 14 residues. Trimming removed 5 bases from V and 6 bases from J, with 14 bases in between. Per the germline V gene, CDR1 is SEHNR and CDR2 is FQNEAQ (reference sequence). CDR3 in amino acids: CASSEAVNFNEQFF. The CDR3 nucleotides read TGTGCCAGCAGCGAAGCGGTTAATTTCAATGAGCAGTTCTTC.

The chain combines TRBV9 with TRBJ1-2, with D maybe TRBD1 (6 bases). CDR1 SGDLS and CDR2 YYNGEE come from the germline V gene. There are 13 residues in the CDR3. The V and J ends lost 5 bases and 0 bases respectively, with 8 bases between them. CDR3 sequence (DNA): TGTGCCAGCAGGGACAGCTCTAACTATGGCTACACCTTC. This encodes CASRDSSNYGYTF. Filled out from reference TRBV9 and TRBJ1-2, the complete variable domain reads DSGVTQTPKHLITATGQRVTLRCSPRSGDLSVYWYQQSLDQGLQFLIQYYNGEERAKGNILERFSAQQFPDLHSELNLSSLELGDSALYFCASRDSSNYGYTFGSGTRLTVV.

The V and J genes are TRBV4-1 and TRBJ2-2; 9 nucleotides match TRBD2. This CDR3 has 17 residues. V lost 8 bases and J lost 5; bases outside the gene matches: 15. Germline-derived CDR1 and CDR2 are MGHRA and YSYEKL. The CDR3 here is CASDSVVAGEGTGELFF. CDR3 nucleotides: TGCGCCAGCGATTCGGTAGTAGCGGGAGAAGGGACCGGGGAGCTGTTTTTT.

This clone was seen a single time. V is TRBV5-1 and J is TRBJ1-1, with 7 bases lining up with TRBD1. Unmatched junction bases numbered 6, after V lost 0 bases and J lost 4 bases. The CDR3 covers 15 residues. Germline V gene lookup returns CDR1 SGHRS and CDR2 YFSETQ. The CDR3 nucleotides read TGCGCCAGCAGCTTGGTAAGAGGGGGCGTCACTGAAGCTTTCTTT. Its translation is CASSLVRGGVTEAFF. The full variable domain, rest sourced from reference TRBV5-1 and TRBJ1-1, is KAGVTQTPRYLIKTRGQQVTLSCSPISGHRSVSWYQQTPGQGLQFLFEYFSETQRNKGNFPGRFSGRQFSNSRSEMNVSTLELGDSALYLCASSLVRGGVTEAFFGQGTRLTVV.

This chain uses TRBV6-5 with TRBJ1-5; D is possibly TRBD1 (6 bases). Trimming removed 2 bases from V and 4 bases from J, with 9 bases in between. Germline V lookup: CDR1 MNHEY, CDR2 SVGAGI. The CDR3 contains 14 residues. The CDR3 DNA follows: TGTGCCAGCAGTTACCACAGGGCTAATCAGCCCCAGCATTTT. Protein product: CASSYHRANQPQHF.

The chain links TRBV4-1 to TRBJ1-3; D gene unclear. V dropped 1 base and J dropped 0 bases, with 7 bases sitting between them. The CDR3 consists of 15 residues. Germline CDR1 MGHRA, CDR2 YSYEKL. The CDR3 DNA reads as TGCGCCAGCAGCCAAGCGAGCGGCTCTGGAAACACCATATATTTT. Translating it yields CASSQASGSGNTIYF.

The rearrangement joins TRBV7-6 to TRBJ2-1; D is uncertain. V dropped 0 bases and J dropped 6 bases, with 6 bases sitting between them. Germline-derived CDR1 and CDR2 are SGHVS and FNYEAQ. The CDR3 has 13 residues. CDR3 DNA sequence: TGTGCCAGCAGCTTAGCGGGCATCAATGAGCAGTTCTTC. This codes for CASSLAGINEQFF.

The chain couples TRBV27 to TRBJ2-7; D might be TRBD2 (6 bases). The CDR3 totals 13 residues. Trimming stripped 4 bases from V and 4 bases from J, with 11 bases between. Germline values: CDR1 MNHEY, CDR2 SMNVEV (reference sequence). In DNA, the CDR3 is TGTGCCAGCAGTTCCGGTGCGGGATACGAGCAGTACTTC. Translating gives CASSSGAGYEQYF.

The chain carries TRBV5-1 and TRBJ2-7, with TRBD1 identical over 9 bases. V shed 0 bases, J shed 2 bases, and the junction held 0 bases outside the gene matches. In germline, CDR1 is SGHRS, CDR2 YFSETQ. The CDR3 is made up of 14 amino acids. The CDR3 is CASSLDRGPYEQYF. The CDR3 coding sequence is TGCGCCAGCAGCTTGGACAGGGGGCCCTACGAGCAGTACTTC. The entire variable domain, with the rest obtained from reference TRBV5-1 and TRBJ2-7, is as follows: KAGVTQTPRYLIKTRGQQVTLSCSPISGHRSVSWYQQTPGQGLQFLFEYFSETQRNKGNFPGRFSGRQFSNSRSEMNVSTLELGDSALYLCASSLDRGPYEQYFGPGTRLTVT.

The chain uses TRBV4-1 and TRBJ2-7, with D possibly being TRBD1 (5 bases). The V end lost 0 bases, the J end lost 4 bases, and 7 bases lay between the germline ends. CDR3 length: 13 amino acids. Per germline, CDR1 MGHRA and CDR2 YSYEKL. CDR3 bases: TGCGCCAGCAGCCAAGACAGGGATTACGAGCAGTACTTC. Its protein is CASSQDRDYEQYF.

V and J are TRBV7-6 and TRBJ2-7; 7 nucleotides line up with TRBD1. The V gene's germline CDR1 is SGHVS and CDR2 FNYEAQ. This CDR3 contains 16 residues. The junction had 14 bases not matched to a gene; V was cut back by 2 bases and J by 7 bases. CDR3 sequence reads: CASSLTTDRESGEQYF. CDR3 nucleotides: TGTGCCAGCAGCTTAACGACCGACAGGGAAAGCGGAGAGCAGTACTTC.